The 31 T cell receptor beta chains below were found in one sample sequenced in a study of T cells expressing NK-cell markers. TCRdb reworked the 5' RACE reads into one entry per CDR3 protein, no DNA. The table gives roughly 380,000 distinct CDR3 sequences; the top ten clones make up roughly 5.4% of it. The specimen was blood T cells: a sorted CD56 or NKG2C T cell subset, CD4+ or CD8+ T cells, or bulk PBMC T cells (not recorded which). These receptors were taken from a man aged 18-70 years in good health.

This chain's CDR3 is CASSRRQGDTEAFF. The rearrangement joins TRBV4-2 to TRBJ1-1; TCRdb gives TRBD1 as the D gene, but with no DNA this cannot be confirmed. Germline values: CDR1 LGHNA, CDR2 YNFKEQ. This CDR3 is 14 amino acids long.

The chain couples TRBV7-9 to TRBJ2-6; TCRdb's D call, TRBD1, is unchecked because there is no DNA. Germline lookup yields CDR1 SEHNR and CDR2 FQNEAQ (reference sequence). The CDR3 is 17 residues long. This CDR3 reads CASSDRSYSSGANVLTF. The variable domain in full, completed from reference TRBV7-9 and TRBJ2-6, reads DTGVSQNPRHKITKRGQNVTFRCDPISEHNRLYWYRQTLGQGPEFLTYFQNEAQLEKSRLLSDRFSAERPKGSFSTLEIQRTEQGDSAMYLCASSDRSYSSGANVLTFGAGSRLTVL.

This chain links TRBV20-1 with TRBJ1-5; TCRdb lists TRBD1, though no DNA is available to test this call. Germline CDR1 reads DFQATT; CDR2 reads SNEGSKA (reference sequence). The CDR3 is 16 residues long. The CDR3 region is CSARDPGQGRGQPQHF.

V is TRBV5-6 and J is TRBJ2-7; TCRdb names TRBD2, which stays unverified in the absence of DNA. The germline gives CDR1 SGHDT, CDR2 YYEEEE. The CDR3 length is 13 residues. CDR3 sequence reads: CASTSGWVREQYF.

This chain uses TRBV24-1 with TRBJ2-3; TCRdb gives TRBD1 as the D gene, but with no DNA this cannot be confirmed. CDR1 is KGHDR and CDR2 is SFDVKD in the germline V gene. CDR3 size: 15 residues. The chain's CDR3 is CATSDRTGVTDTQYF.

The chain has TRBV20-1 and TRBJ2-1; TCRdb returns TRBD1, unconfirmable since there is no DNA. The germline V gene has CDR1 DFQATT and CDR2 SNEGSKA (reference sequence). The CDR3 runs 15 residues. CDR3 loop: CSAISRDRGGNEQFF.

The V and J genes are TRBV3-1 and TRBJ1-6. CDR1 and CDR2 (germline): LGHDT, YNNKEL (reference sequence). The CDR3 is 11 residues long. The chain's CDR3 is CASILGSPLHF.

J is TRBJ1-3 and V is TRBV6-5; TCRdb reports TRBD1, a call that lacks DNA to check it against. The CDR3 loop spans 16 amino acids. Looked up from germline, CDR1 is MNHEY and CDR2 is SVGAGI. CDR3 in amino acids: CASSLTGMSSGNTIYF.

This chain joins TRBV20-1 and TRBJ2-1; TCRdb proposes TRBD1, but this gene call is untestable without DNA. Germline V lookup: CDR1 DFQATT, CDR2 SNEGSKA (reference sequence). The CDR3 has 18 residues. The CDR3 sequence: CSARDQVPQGRSYNEQFF.

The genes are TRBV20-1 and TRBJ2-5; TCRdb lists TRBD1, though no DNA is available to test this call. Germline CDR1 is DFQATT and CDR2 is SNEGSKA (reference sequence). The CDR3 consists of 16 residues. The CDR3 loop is CSARPLQGDLRETQYF.

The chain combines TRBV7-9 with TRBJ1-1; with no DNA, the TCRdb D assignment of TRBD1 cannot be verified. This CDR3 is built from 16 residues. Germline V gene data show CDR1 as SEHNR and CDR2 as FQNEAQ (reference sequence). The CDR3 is CASSLGAGGWNTEAFF.

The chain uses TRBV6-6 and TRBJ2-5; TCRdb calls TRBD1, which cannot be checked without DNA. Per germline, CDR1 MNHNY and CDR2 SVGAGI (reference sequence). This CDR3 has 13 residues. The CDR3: CAGGGGGTETQYF.

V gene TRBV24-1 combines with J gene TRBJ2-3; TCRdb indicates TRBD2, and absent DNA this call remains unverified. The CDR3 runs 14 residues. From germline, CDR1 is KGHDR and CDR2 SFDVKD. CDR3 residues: CATTSGGALDTQYF.

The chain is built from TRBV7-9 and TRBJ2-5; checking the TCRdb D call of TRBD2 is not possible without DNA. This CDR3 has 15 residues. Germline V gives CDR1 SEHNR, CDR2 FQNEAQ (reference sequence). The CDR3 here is CASSGLAGAQETQYF.

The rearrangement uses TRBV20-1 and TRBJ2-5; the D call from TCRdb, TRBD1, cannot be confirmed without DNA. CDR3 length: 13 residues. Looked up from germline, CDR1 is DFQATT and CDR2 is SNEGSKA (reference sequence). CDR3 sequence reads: CSAPQQGQETQYF.

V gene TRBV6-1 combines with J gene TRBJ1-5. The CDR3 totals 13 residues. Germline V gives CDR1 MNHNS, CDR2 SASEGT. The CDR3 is CATREGVYQPQHF.

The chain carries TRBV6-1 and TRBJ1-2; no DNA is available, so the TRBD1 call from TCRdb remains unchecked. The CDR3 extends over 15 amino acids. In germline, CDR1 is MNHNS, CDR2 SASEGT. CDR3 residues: CASATNYRGQGGYTF.

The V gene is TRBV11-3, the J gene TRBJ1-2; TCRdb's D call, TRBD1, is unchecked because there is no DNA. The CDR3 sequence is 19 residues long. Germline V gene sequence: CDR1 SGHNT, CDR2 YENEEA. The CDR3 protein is CASRNKAGTGGPPLSGYTF.

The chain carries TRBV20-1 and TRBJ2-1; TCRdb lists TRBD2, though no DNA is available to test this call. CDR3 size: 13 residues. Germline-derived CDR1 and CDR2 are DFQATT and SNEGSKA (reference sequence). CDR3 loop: CSASGLAGGYQFF.

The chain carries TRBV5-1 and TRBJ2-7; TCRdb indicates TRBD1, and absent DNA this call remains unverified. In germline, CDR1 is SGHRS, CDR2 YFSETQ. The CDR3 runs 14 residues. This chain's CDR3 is CASSLRTGAYEQYF.

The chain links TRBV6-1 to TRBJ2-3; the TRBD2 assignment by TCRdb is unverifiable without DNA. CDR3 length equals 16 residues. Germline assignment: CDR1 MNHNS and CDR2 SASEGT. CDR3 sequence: CASSNTLAGSTDTQYF.

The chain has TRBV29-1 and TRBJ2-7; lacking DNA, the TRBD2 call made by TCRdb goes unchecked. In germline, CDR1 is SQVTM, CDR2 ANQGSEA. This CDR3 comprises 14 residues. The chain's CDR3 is CSVVTQGALREQYF.

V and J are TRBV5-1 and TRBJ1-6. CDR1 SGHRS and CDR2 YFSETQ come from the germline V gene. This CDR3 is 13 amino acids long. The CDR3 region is CASRADYNSPLHF.

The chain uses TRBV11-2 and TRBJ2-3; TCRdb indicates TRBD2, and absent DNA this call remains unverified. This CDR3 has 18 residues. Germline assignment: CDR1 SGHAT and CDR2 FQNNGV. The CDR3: CASRTLAGGHLSTDTQYF.

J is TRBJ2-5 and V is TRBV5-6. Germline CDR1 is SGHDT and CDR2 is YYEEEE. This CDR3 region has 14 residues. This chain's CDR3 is CASSPLFDLKTQYF.

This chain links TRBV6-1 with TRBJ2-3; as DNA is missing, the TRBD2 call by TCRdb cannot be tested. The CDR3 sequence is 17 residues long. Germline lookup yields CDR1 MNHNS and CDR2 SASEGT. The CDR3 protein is CASRPRNSGGATDTQYF.

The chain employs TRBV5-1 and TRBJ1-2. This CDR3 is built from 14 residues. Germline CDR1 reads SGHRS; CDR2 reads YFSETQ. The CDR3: CASSSKGLGTGYTF.

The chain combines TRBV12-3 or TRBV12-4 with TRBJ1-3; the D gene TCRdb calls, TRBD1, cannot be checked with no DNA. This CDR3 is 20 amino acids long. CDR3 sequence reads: CASSLGYHRPDWSSGNTIYF.

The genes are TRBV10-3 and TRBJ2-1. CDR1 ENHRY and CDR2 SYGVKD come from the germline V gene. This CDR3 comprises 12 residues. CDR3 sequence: CAISEGGQSQFF.

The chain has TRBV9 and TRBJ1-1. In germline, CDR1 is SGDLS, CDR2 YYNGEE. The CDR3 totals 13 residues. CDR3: CASSSPGLTEAFF.

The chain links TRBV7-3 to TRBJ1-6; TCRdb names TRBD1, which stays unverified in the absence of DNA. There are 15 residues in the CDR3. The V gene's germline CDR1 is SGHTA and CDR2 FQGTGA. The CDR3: CASSLGAGTNSPLHF.